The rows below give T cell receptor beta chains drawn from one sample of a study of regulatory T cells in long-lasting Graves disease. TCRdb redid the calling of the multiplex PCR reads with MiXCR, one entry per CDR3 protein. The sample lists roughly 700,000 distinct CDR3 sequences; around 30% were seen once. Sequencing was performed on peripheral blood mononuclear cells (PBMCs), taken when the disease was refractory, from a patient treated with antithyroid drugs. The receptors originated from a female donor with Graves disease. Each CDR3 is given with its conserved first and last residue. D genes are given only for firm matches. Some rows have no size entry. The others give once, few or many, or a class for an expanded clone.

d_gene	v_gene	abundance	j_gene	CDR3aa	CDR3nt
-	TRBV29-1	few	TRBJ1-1	CSVAPGAFDTEAFF	TGCAGCGTTGCCCCAGGGGCTTTCGACACTGAAGCTTTCTTT
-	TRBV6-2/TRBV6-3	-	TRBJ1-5	CASSNINSNQPQHF	TGTGCCAGCAGTAACATCAATAGCAATCAGCCCCAGCATTTT
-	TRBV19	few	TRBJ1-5	CASTGTEDQPQHF	TGTGCCAGTACGGGGACGGAGGATCAGCCCCAGCATTTT
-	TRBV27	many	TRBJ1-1	CASRERNTEAFF	TGTGCCAGCAGGGAAAGGAACACTGAAGCTTTCTTT
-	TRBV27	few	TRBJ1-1	CASRRQTGRNTEAFF	TGTGCCAGCAGGAGACAGACGGGGAGGAACACTGAAGCTTTCTTT
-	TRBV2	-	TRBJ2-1	CASSRPGQRNEQFF	TGTGCCAGCAGCCGTCCTGGACAGCGCAATGAGCAGTTCTTC
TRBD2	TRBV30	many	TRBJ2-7	CAWNLAGEQYF	TGTGCCTGGAATCTAGCGGGAGAGCAGTACTTC
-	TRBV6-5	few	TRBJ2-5	CASSFRAGTDQETQYF	TGTGCCAGCAGTTTTCGCGCAGGGACGGACCAAGAGACCCAGTACTTC
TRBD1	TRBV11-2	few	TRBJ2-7	CASSLGRGRYEQYF	TGTGCCAGCAGCTTAGGCAGGGGGCGCTACGAGCAGTACTTC
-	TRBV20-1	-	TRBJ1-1	CSAESAVNTEAFF	TGCAGTGCCGAGTCGGCAGTGAACACTGAAGCTTTCTTT
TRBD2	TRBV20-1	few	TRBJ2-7	CSASSTAGVTYEQYF	TGCAGTGCTAGTAGTACGGCGGGGGTTACCTACGAGCAGTACTTC
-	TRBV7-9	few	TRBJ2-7	CASSAQGWRSYEQYF	TGTGCCAGCAGCGCTCAGGGCTGGAGGTCCTACGAGCAGTACTTC
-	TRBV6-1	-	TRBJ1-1	CASKESGRDTEAFF	TGTGCCAGCAAGGAATCGGGACGAGATACTGAAGCTTTCTTT
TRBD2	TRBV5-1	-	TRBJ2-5	CASRTSPSETQYF	TGTGCCAGCAGGACTAGCCCCTCAGAGACCCAGTACTTC
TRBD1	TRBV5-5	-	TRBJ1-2	CANSLYPGGEDGYTF	TGTGCCAACAGCTTGTATCCAGGGGGAGAGGATGGCTACACCTTC
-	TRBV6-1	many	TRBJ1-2	CASSERGGAAYGYTF	TGTGCCAGCAGTGAAAGGGGAGGGGCCGCGTATGGCTACACCTTC
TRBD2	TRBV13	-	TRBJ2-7	CASSLEREGSYEQYF	TGTGCCAGCAGCTTAGAGCGGGAGGGGAGCTACGAGCAGTACTTC
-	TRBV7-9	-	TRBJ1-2	CASSLDGSTGGYTF	TGTGCCAGCAGCCTGGACGGCTCGACGGGGGGCTACACCTTC
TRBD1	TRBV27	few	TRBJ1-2	CASSLTGQGRLGYGYTF	TGTGCCAGCAGTTTGACGGGACAGGGGCGCCTCGGCTATGGCTACACCTTC
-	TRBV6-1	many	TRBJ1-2	CASQGGNYGYTF	TGTGCCAGCCAGGGTGGTAACTATGGCTACACCTTC
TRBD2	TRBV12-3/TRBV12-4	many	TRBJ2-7	CASSWGGKYEQYF	TGTGCCAGCAGTTGGGGGGGGAAGTACGAGCAGTACTTC
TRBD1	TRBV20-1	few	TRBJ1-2	CSARDQDRGDGYTF	TGCAGTGCTAGAGATCAGGACAGGGGAGATGGCTACACCTTC
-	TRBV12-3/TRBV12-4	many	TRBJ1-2	CASSLAQYGYTF	TGTGCCAGCAGCTTAGCACAGTATGGCTACACCTTC
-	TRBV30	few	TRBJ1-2	CAWRTVNYGYTF	TGTGCCTGGAGGACGGTGAACTATGGCTACACCTTC
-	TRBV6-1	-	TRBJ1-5	CASSPFAREDQPQHF	TGTGCCAGCAGTCCCTTCGCCAGGGAGGATCAGCCCCAGCATTTT
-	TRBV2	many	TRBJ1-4	CASRGGRGEKLFF	TGTGCCAGTCGGGGGGGCCGCGGTGAAAAACTGTTTTTT
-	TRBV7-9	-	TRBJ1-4	CASSLIQEKLFF	TGTGCCAGCAGCCTCATTCAGGAAAAACTGTTTTTT
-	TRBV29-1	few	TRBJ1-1	CSVEGTVSNTEAFF	TGCAGCGTTGAGGGGACGGTGTCGAACACTGAAGCTTTCTTT
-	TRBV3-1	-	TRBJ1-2	CASSQGQGANYGYTF	TGTGCCAGCAGCCAAGGCCAGGGAGCTAACTATGGCTACACCTTC
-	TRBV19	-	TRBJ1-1	CASSRQVLNTEAFF	TGTGCCAGTAGTCGACAGGTTCTGAACACTGAAGCTTTCTTT
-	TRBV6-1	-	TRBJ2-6	CAVDYSGANVLTF	TGTGCCGTAGACTACTCTGGGGCCAACGTCCTGACTTTC
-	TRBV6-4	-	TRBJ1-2	CASSEAGGAFYGYTF	TGTGCCAGCAGTGAAGCTGGGGGCGCCTTCTATGGCTACACCTTC
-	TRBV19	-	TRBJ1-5	CASRSLRAGVQPQHF	TGTGCCAGTAGATCCTTGAGAGCGGGGGTTCAGCCCCAGCATTTT
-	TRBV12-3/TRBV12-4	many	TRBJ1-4	CASSLGGVGNEKLFF	TGTGCCAGCAGTCTGGGAGGAGTCGGTAATGAAAAACTGTTTTTT
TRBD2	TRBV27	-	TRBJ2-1	CASSLLLAGGPGDNEQFF	TGTGCCAGCAGTTTATTACTAGCGGGAGGGCCGGGGGACAATGAGCAGTTCTTC
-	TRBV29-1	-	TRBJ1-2	CSVEGVVNYGYTF	TGCAGCGTTGAAGGGGTGGTGAACTATGGCTACACCTTC
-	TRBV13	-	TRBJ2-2	CASSLVRDAGELFF	TGTGCCAGCAGCTTAGTTCGGGATGCCGGGGAGCTGTTTTTT
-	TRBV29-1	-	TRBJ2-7	CSVVDRSYEQYF	TGCAGCGTTGTAGATAGGTCCTACGAGCAGTACTTC
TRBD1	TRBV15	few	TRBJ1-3	CATSKRDRVSGNTIYF	TGTGCCACCAGCAAGCGGGACAGGGTGTCTGGAAACACCATATATTTT
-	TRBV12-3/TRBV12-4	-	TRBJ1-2	CASSLGTVSNYGYTF	TGTGCCAGCAGTTTAGGGACAGTATCTAACTATGGCTACACCTTC
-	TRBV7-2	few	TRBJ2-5	CASSLGGKRTQYF	TGTGCCAGCAGCTTAGGGGGGAAGAGGACCCAGTACTTC